This T cell receptor beta chain was profiled in a study of cytomegalovirus exposure and HLA in healthy donors. Points from the study as a whole: In an earlier analysis, productive rearrangement rates for most beta V segments clustered near 87% or 30%. Most TCR sequences were uncommon, yet certain public TCRs appeared in many donors. Reports showed the classifier diagnosing cytomegalovirus status with high specificity and sensitivity.

V lost 2 bases and J lost 3; bases outside the gene matches: 3. CDR3 size: 15 residues. Per the germline V gene, CDR1 is MNHEY and CDR2 is SVGAGI. The PCR used 60 Vbeta and 13 Jbeta primers. As processed by the authors: Per a later analysis, the number of unique TCR beta chains was roughly 80 million, of which 9 million to 12 million were shared. Data came from immunoSEQ multiplex PCR; TCRdb stores just in-frame clones and leaves some out. That table furnishes V, J and clone size, whereas the DNA furnished D and trimming. Here the sample spans 90,000 to 140,000 clones, 75% being singletons. As regards this clone: Antigen unknown.

The V and J genes are TRBV6-5 and TRBJ2-1; 8 bases map to TRBD2. Material: PBMCs. The TCR comes from a man aged 40-49 years in good health and CMV-seronegative. CDR3 protein: CASSYPGGGYNEQFF. For the CDR3, the DNA is TGTGCCAGCAGTTACCCGGGGGGGGGCTACAATGAGCAGTTCTTC.